Each of the 19 T cell receptor beta chains below was sequenced from the same sample in a study of cytomegalovirus exposure and HLA in healthy donors. It was with 60 Vbeta and 13 Jbeta primers that the PCR ran. The repertoire was sequenced with immunoSEQ multiplex PCR; TCRdb's copy has only in-frame clones and lacks some. The sample has tens of thousands of clones; around four fifths are singletons. The material sequenced was PBMCs. The receptors come from a male donor in good health and CMV-seronegative.

J is TRBJ1-1 and V is TRBV2; D is unresolved. The CDR3 has 13 residues. V was shortened by 5 bases and J by 0 bases, with 7 bases between the two germline ends. From germline, CDR1 is SNHLY and CDR2 FYNNEI. The DNA of the CDR3 is TGTGCCAGCAGTCCGCAGATGAACACTGAAGCTTTCTTT. Translation: CASSPQMNTEAFF.

This clone was seen a few times. The gene calls are TRBV19 and TRBJ1-5, with no clear D. V lost 4 bases and J lost 0, with 10 bases in between. The CDR3 length is 15 residues. Germline values: CDR1 LNHDA, CDR2 SQIVND (reference sequence). The DNA of the CDR3 is TGTGCCAGTAGTAATAGAGGTCGTAGCAATCAGCCCCAGCATTTT. Amino acid sequence: CASSNRGRSNQPQHF.

This sequence joins TRBV28 and TRBJ2-1; 11 nucleotides line up with TRBD2. The CDR3 loop spans 14 amino acids. After removal of 5 bases from V and 8 bases from J, the junction contained 5 bases not matched to a gene. Germline V gene sequence: CDR1 MDHEN, CDR2 SYDVKM. CDR3 coding DNA: TGTGCCAGCAGTCCTAGCGGGAGGTTCCATGAGCAGTTCTTC. Translation gives CASSPSGRFHEQFF.

The chain uses TRBV20-1 and TRBJ2-7; D is undetermined. V was shortened by 6 bases and J by 6 bases, with 12 bases between the two germline ends. This CDR3 spans 11 amino acids. In germline, CDR1 is DFQATT, CDR2 SNEGSKA (reference sequence). For the CDR3, the DNA is TGCAGTGCCGCTACCAAACCCGAGCAGTACTTC. This gives the protein CSAATKPEQYF.

The chain combines TRBV5-5 with TRBJ1-2; no definite D call. Germline CDR1 reads SGHKS; CDR2 reads YYEKEE (reference sequence). V was shortened by 7 bases and J by 3 bases, with 7 bases between the two germline ends. The CDR3 is 11 amino acids. CDR3 nucleotides: TGTGCCAGCGGGCAGTACTATGGCTACACCTTC. It translates to CASGQYYGYTF.

The chain couples TRBV5-6 to TRBJ2-1; 11 nucleotides align to TRBD2. The CDR3 runs 16 residues. V gave up 4 bases and J gave up 3 bases; unmatched junction bases: 6. Germline CDR1 SGHDT, CDR2 YYEEEE. CDR3 DNA sequence: TGTGCCAGCAGCCCCCTTAGCGGGAGGGGCTACAATGAGCAGTTCTTC. Translated: CASSPLSGRGYNEQFF.

The chain links TRBV4-3 to TRBJ1-2; no clear D gene. Trimming pared 2 bases from V and 2 bases from J, leaving 12 bases between. Germline values: CDR1 LGHNA, CDR2 YSLEER. CDR3 length equals 15 residues. CDR3 sequence: CASSQRVLENYGYTF. In DNA form, the CDR3 reads TGCGCCAGCAGCCAACGGGTCCTCGAAAACTATGGCTACACCTTC.

The gene calls are TRBV30 and TRBJ2-2, with D possibly TRBD2 on 7 matching bases. V was trimmed by 2 bases and J by 6 bases, leaving 13 bases between them. Germline V lookup: CDR1 GTSNPN, CDR2 SVGIG (reference sequence). The CDR3 runs to 14 residues. The CDR3 loop is CAWSSRGAAGELFF. The CDR3 nucleotides are TGTGCCTGGAGTTCACGGGGGGCAGCCGGGGAGCTGTTTTTT. The variable domain in full, with the rest retrieved from reference TRBV30 and TRBJ2-2, is SQTIHQWPATLVQPVGSPLSLECTVEGTSNPNLYWYRQAAGRGLQLLFYSVGIGQISSEVPQNLSASRPQDRQFILSSKKLLLSDSGFYLCAWSSRGAAGELFFGEGSRLTVL.

This sequence joins TRBV28 and TRBJ1-5, with TRBD1 matching over 9 bases. V gave up 6 bases and J gave up 4 bases; unmatched junction bases: 4. Germline V gives CDR1 MDHEN, CDR2 SYDVKM. The CDR3 contains 14 residues. This chain's CDR3 is CASRDRGNNQPQHF. CDR3 DNA: TGTGCCAGCAGGGACAGGGGCAATAATCAGCCCCAGCATTTT.

The rearrangement joins TRBV7-2 to TRBJ1-3; the D gene is possibly TRBD1 (6 bases). The CDR3 sequence is 15 residues long. Germline loops: CDR1 SGHTA, CDR2 FQGNSA. Trimming shortened V by 6 bases and J by 3 bases, and 15 bases separated the two germline ends. The CDR3 loop reads CASRRQAELGNTIYF. DNA for the CDR3: TGTGCCAGCAGGAGACAGGCCGAGCTTGGAAACACCATATATTTT.

CDR3 in DNA: TGTGCCAGCAGCTTAGAAGGGACAGGGATCTACGAGCAGTACTTC. Translation: CASSLEGTGIYEQYF. This chain connects TRBV11-2 to TRBJ2-7, with 9 bases fitting TRBD1. This CDR3 is 15 amino acids long. Per germline, CDR1 SGHAT and CDR2 FQNNGV. Losses at the gene ends were 0 bases for V and 3 bases for J; bases not matched to a gene: 3.

V is TRBV2 and J is TRBJ2-1; 7 bases are shared with TRBD1. The germline V gene encodes CDR1 SNHLY and CDR2 FYNNEI. CDR3 length equals 15 residues. The trim removed 6 bases at V and 4 bases at J, leaving 9 bases unmatched. CDR3 loop: CASRRGQTDYNEQFF. The CDR3 DNA is TGTGCCAGCAGGAGGGGACAGACGGATTACAATGAGCAGTTCTTC.

This sequence joins TRBV7-2 and TRBJ2-1; TRBD1 is a possible D gene (6 bases). The V end was cut by 7 bases, the J end by 8 bases, with 15 bases between. The CDR3 extends over 13 amino acids. Germline V gives CDR1 SGHTA, CDR2 FQGNSA. CDR3 in amino acids: CASTVQGWDEQFF. In DNA, the CDR3 is TGTGCCAGCACCGTACAGGGATGGGATGAGCAGTTCTTC.

Worth noting for this clone: An end of the junction does not agree with germline; a read error may underlie this. The J gene is TRBJ2-6, the V gene TRBV7-9; possibly TRBD1 for D (5 bases). The CDR3 spans 16 residues. Germline values: CDR1 SEHNR, CDR2 FQNEAQ (reference sequence). The CDR3 is CASSVGLSSGANGLTF. In DNA, the CDR3 is TGTGCCAGCAGCGTGGGCCTTAGCTCTGGGGCCAACGGCCTGACTTTC.

The chain is built from TRBV28 and TRBJ1-2; D is unresolved. Germline V gives CDR1 MDHEN, CDR2 SYDVKM. V was pared by 3 bases and J by 4 bases, with 12 bases between. This CDR3 is 14 amino acids long. CDR3 sequence reads: CASSFPNHGYGYTF. The CDR3, as DNA: TGTGCCAGCAGTTTCCCGAACCACGGCTATGGCTACACCTTC.

The DNA of the CDR3 is TGTGCCAGTACCGACGGACAGGGGGGTGATGAAAAACTGTTTTTT. It encodes CASTDGQGGDEKLFF. This rearrangement joins TRBV19 to TRBJ1-4, with 10 bases fitting TRBD1. With 7 bases clipped from V and 6 bases from J, the junction kept 8 bases outside the gene matches. The CDR3 covers 15 residues. Germline V lookup: CDR1 LNHDA, CDR2 SQIVND (reference sequence).

J is TRBJ2-7 and V is TRBV5-1, with 10 bases identical to TRBD1. The CDR3 is made up of 15 amino acids. V trimming: 5 bases; J trimming: 0 bases; junction bases outside the gene matches: 5. Germline V CDR1 and CDR2: SGHRS, YFSETQ. The CDR3 spells CASRYRTGGSYEQYF. CDR3 bases: TGCGCCAGCAGGTATCGGACAGGGGGCTCCTACGAGCAGTACTTC.

The chain recombines TRBV11-2 with TRBJ2-1, with TRBD2 identical over 7 bases. Trimming took 1 base from V and 3 from J; bases not matched to a gene: 6. The CDR3 covers 16 residues. Germline values: CDR1 SGHAT, CDR2 FQNNGV. This CDR3 reads CASSLVGGDDYNEQFF. CDR3 sequence (DNA): TGTGCCAGCAGCTTAGTTGGGGGGGATGACTACAATGAGCAGTTCTTC.

DNA for the CDR3: TGCAGCGTGACAGGGGATAGCTCCTACGAGCAGTACTTC. It encodes CSVTGDSSYEQYF. V gene TRBV29-1 combines with J gene TRBJ2-7; 8 bases are shared with TRBD1. The length of the CDR3 is 13 residues. The germline V gene has CDR1 SQVTM and CDR2 ANQGSEA. The trim removed 6 bases at V and 0 bases at J, leaving 4 bases unmatched.